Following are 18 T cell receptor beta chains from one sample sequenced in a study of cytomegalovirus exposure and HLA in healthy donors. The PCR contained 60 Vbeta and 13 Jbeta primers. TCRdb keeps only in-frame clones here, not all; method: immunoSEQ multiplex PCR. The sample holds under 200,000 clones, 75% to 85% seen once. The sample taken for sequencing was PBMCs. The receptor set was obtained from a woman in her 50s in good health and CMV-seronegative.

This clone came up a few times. CDR3 loop: CASSLDGDFTYNEQFF. The CDR3 region has the DNA TGTGCCAGCAGCTTAGATGGGGACTTCACCTACAATGAGCAGTTCTTC. This rearrangement joins TRBV11-2 to TRBJ2-1; possibly TRBD2 for D (6 bases). The length of the CDR3 is 16 residues. Germline V gives CDR1 SGHAT, CDR2 FQNNGV. Trimming pared 0 bases from V and 2 bases from J, leaving 11 bases between.

For the CDR3, the DNA is TGTGCCAGCAGTGAAATAGGCAGGGCAGGGCGTCTGAAAAACATTCAGTACTTC. Protein product: CASSEIGRAGRLKNIQYF. The genes are TRBV6-1 and TRBJ2-4; D is possibly TRBD1 (5 bases). The V gene's germline CDR1 is MNHNS and CDR2 SASEGT. The CDR3 runs 18 residues. Trimming took off 2 bases at V and 4 bases at J, with 21 bases between the two ends.

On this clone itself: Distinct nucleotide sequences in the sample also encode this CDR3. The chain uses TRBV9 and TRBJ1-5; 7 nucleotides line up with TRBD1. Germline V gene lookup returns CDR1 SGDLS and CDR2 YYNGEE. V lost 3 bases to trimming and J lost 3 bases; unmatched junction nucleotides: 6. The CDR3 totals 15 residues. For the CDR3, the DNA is TGTGCCAGCAGCGCCGAGGGACAGTACAATCAGCCCCAGCATTTT. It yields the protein CASSAEGQYNQPQHF.

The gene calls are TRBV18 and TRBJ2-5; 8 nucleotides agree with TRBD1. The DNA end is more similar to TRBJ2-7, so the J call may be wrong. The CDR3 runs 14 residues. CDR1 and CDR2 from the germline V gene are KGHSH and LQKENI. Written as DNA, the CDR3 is TGTGCCAGCTCATGGGACAGGAACTCCTACGAGCAGTACTTC. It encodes CASSWDRNSYEQYF.

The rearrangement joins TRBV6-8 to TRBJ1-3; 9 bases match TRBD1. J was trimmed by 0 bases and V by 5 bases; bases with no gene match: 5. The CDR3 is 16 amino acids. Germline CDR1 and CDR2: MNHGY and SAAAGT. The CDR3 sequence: CASSHRGPFSGNTIYF. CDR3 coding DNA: TGTGCCAGCAGTCACAGGGGGCCGTTCTCTGGAAACACCATATATTTT.

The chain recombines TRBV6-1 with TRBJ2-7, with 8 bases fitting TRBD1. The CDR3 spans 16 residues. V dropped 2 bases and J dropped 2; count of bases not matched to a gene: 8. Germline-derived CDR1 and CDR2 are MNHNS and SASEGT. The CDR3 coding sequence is TGTGCCAGCAGTGAAAGGTTGACAGGGGAAGCCTACGAGCAGTACTTC. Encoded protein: CASSERLTGEAYEQYF.

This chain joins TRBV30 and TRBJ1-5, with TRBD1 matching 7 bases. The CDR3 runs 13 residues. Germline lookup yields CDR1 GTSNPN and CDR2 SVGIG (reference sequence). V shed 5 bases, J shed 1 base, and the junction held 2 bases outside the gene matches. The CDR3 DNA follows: TGTGCCTGGGCGACAGGGAGCAATCAGCCCCAGCATTTT. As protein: CAWATGSNQPQHF. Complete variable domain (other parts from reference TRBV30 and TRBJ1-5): SQTIHQWPATLVQPVGSPLSLECTVEGTSNPNLYWYRQAAGRGLQLLFYSVGIGQISSEVPQNLSASRPQDRQFILSSKKLLLSDSGFYLCAWATGSNQPQHFGDGTRLSIL.

The CDR3: CASSPDARGRNTIYF. In DNA form, the CDR3 reads TGTGCCAGCTCACCAGACGCCAGGGGTAGAAACACCATATATTTT. V is TRBV18 and J is TRBJ1-3; D possibly corresponds to TRBD1 (6 bases). The CDR3 consists of 15 residues. The germline gives CDR1 KGHSH, CDR2 LQKENI. The V gene lost 2 bases and the J gene lost 5 bases, with 13 bases spanning the gap.

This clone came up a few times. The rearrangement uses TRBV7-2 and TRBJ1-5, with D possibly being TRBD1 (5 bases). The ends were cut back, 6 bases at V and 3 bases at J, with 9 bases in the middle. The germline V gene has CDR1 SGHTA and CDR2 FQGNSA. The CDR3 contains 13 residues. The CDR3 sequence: CASSAGPNQPQHF. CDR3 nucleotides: TGTGCCAGCAGTGCAGGGCCCAATCAGCCCCAGCATTTT.

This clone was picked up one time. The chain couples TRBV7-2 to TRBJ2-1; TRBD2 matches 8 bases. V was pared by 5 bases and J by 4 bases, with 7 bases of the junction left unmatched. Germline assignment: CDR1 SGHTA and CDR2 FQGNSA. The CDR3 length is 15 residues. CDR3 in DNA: TGTGCCAGCAGCATAACTAGCGGAACGTACAATGAGCAGTTCTTC. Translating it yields CASSITSGTYNEQFF.

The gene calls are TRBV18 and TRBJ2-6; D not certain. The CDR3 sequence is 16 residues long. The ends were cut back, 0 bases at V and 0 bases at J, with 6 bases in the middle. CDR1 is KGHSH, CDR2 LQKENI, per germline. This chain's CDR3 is CASSPPQYSGANVLTF. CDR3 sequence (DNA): TGTGCCAGCTCACCACCTCAGTACTCTGGGGCCAACGTCCTGACTTTC.

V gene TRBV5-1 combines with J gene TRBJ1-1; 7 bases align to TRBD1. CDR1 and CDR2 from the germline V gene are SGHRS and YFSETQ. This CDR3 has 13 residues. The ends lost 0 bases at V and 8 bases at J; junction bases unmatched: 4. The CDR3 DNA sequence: TGCGCCAGCAGCTTGGTGACAGGGTGGGAAGCTTTCTTT. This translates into CASSLVTGWEAFF.

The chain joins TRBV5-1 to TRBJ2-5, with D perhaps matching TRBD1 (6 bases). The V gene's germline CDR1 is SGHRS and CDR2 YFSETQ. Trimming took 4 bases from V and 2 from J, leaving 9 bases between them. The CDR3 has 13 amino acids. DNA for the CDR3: TGCGCCAGCAGCATACAGGGACAAGAGACCCAGTACTTC. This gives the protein CASSIQGQETQYF.

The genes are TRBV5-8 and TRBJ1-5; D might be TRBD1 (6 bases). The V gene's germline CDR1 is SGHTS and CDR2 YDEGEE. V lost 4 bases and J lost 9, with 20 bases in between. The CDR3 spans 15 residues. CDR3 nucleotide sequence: TGTGCCAGCAGCGGGGGGGGCAGGCCCGGCGGGCCCCAGCATTTT. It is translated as CASSGGGRPGGPQHF.

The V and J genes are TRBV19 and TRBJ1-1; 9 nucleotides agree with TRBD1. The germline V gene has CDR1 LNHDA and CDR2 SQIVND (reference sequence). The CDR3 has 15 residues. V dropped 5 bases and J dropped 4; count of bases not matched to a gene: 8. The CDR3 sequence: CASSLMGQGATEAFF. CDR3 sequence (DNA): TGTGCCAGTAGTTTGATGGGACAGGGCGCCACTGAAGCTTTCTTT.

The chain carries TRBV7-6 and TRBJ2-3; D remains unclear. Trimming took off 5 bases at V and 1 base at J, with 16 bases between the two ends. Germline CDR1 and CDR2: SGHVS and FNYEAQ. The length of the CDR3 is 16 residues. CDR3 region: CASSPSGGTRTDTQYF. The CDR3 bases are TGTGCCAGCAGCCCCTCGGGTGGAACGCGCACAGATACGCAGTATTTT. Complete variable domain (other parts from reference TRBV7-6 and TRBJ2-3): GAGVSQSPRYKVTKRGQDVALRCDPISGHVSLYWYRQALGQGPEFLTYFNYEAQQDKSGLPNDRFSAERPEGSISTLTIQRTEQRDSAMYRCASSPSGGTRTDTQYFGPGTRLTVL.

Here the CDR3 reads CASSPPAADTQYF. Here the CDR3 DNA reads TGTGCCAGCAGCCCCCCTGCGGCAGATACGCAGTATTTT. The chain joins TRBV7-3 to TRBJ2-3; D remains unclear. The CDR3 runs 13 residues. In germline, CDR1 is SGHTA, CDR2 FQGTGA. The ends were cut back, 5 bases at V and 4 bases at J, with 10 bases in the middle.

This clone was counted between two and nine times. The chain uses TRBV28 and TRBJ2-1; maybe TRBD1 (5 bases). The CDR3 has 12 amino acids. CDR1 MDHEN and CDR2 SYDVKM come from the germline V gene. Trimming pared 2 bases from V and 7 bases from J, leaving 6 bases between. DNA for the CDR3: TGTGCCAGCAGTTTAAAGGGGAATGAGCAGTTCTTC. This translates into CASSLKGNEQFF.